Listed here are 30 T cell receptor beta chains from one sample, sequenced in a study of monozygotic twins with inflammatory bowel disease. TCRdb reprocessed the 5' RACE reads, with one entry per CDR3 protein and no DNA. Recorded for this sample: approximately 400,000 distinct CDR3 sequences. Sequenced input: blood. Receptor source: a human donor with ulcerative colitis or Crohn's disease, or a healthy co-twin of an affected twin (not recorded which).

The chain carries TRBV7-2 and TRBJ1-5; TCRdb gives TRBD1 as the D gene, but with no DNA this cannot be confirmed. CDR1 and CDR2 (germline): SGHTA, FQGNSA. This CDR3 comprises 15 residues. The CDR3 reads CASSSTVTGLQPQHF.

This sequence joins TRBV3-1 and TRBJ2-1; the TCRdb D gene call, TRBD2, has no DNA to confirm it. Germline-derived CDR1 and CDR2 are LGHDT and YNNKEL (reference sequence). The CDR3 loop spans 16 amino acids. The CDR3 is CASSQEGTSRLTAPFF.

The V call is TRBV12-3 or TRBV12-4, the J call TRBJ2-3. This CDR3 contains 12 residues. The CDR3 sequence: CASSYTTDTQYF.

This chain connects TRBV12-3 or TRBV12-4 to TRBJ2-1; checking the TCRdb D call of TRBD2 is not possible without DNA. The CDR3 runs 18 residues. This chain's CDR3 is CASGGRLAGGPSYNEQFF.

This sequence joins TRBV7-2 and TRBJ1-2; without DNA, the TCRdb call of TRBD1 cannot be checked. Germline values: CDR1 SGHTA, CDR2 FQGNSA. The CDR3 extends over 15 amino acids. The CDR3: CASSQGGQGYRGYTF.

The rearrangement uses TRBV11-2 and TRBJ1-5; TCRdb reports TRBD1, a call that lacks DNA to check it against. This CDR3 is built from 18 residues. Germline assignment: CDR1 SGHAT and CDR2 FQNNGV. The CDR3: CASSLDWQGPNSNQPQHF.

The chain is built from TRBV4-2 and TRBJ1-4; TCRdb calls TRBD1, which cannot be checked without DNA. The CDR3 extends over 16 amino acids. Germline CDR1 LGHNA, CDR2 YNFKEQ. CDR3 protein: CASSQDHLGALEKLFF.

V and J are TRBV19 and TRBJ2-1; TCRdb designates TRBD2, a call that cannot be tested without DNA. This CDR3 region has 16 residues. The germline gives CDR1 LNHDA, CDR2 SQIVND (reference sequence). The CDR3 loop reads CASSIDQAGPYNEQFF.

The gene calls are TRBV12-3 or TRBV12-4 and TRBJ2-1. CDR3 length equals 15 residues. This CDR3 is CASSRSGGSYNEQFF.

This chain joins TRBV7-2 and TRBJ2-7. The germline V gene encodes CDR1 SGHTA and CDR2 FQGNSA. The CDR3 loop spans 11 amino acids. This CDR3 reads CASSLNYEQYF.

The gene calls are TRBV20-1 and TRBJ2-2; without DNA, the TCRdb call of TRBD1 cannot be checked. The CDR3 is made up of 15 amino acids. The germline V gene encodes CDR1 DFQATT and CDR2 SNEGSKA (reference sequence). CDR3 in amino acids: CSARHRDRLTGELFF.

The chain uses TRBV6-1 and TRBJ2-3; the TCRdb call, TRBD2, lacks DNA for checking. This CDR3 is built from 15 residues. The V gene's germline CDR1 is MNHNS and CDR2 SASEGT. The CDR3 loop is CASSERRGLTDTQYF.

This chain connects TRBV5-1 to TRBJ2-7. The V gene's germline CDR1 is SGHRS and CDR2 YFSETQ. The CDR3 is 14 amino acids. The CDR3 loop reads CASSLWSGPNEQYF.

The chain joins TRBV5-6 to TRBJ2-7. Germline V gives CDR1 SGHDT, CDR2 YYEEEE. This CDR3 spans 16 amino acids. CDR3: CASSPSTRLGNLEQYF.

CDR3: CSVAAARAAGYTF. V is TRBV29-1 and J is TRBJ1-2. The CDR3 runs to 13 residues. CDR1 is SQVTM and CDR2 is ANQGSEA in the germline V gene.

The chain carries TRBV28 and TRBJ2-1; TCRdb names TRBD2, which stays unverified in the absence of DNA. Germline-derived CDR1 and CDR2 are MDHEN and SYDVKM. The CDR3 runs 12 residues. CDR3 region: CASIPSMGRKFF.

This chain links TRBV6-2 or TRBV6-3 with TRBJ1-1; TCRdb outputs TRBD1, but without DNA this stays unchecked. Germline V gene data show CDR1 as MNHEY and CDR2 as SVGEGT. CDR3 length: 14 amino acids. The CDR3 loop reads CASSYSGRDGKAFF.

The chain couples TRBV6-5 to TRBJ1-5. Germline-derived CDR1 and CDR2 are MNHEY and SVGAGI. The CDR3 has 18 residues. The CDR3 protein is CASSYLVGRAGGHHPQHF.

The chain uses TRBV30 and TRBJ2-3. CDR1 GTSNPN and CDR2 SVGIG come from the germline V gene (reference sequence). The length of the CDR3 is 15 residues. CDR3 region: CAWSVLRLSTDTQYF.

The chain joins TRBV6-1 to TRBJ2-5; as DNA is missing, the TRBD2 call by TCRdb cannot be tested. Germline lookup yields CDR1 MNHNS and CDR2 SASEGT. The CDR3 length is 15 residues. The CDR3 protein is CASSEDRSGGETQYF.

V gene TRBV28 combines with J gene TRBJ2-5. Germline V CDR1 and CDR2: MDHEN, SYDVKM. The CDR3 is 14 residues long. The CDR3 region is CASSFGASQETQYF.

The chain employs TRBV2 and TRBJ2-1; TCRdb returns TRBD1, unconfirmable since there is no DNA. The CDR3 sequence is 15 residues long. The V gene's germline CDR1 is SNHLY and CDR2 FYNNEI. The CDR3 protein is CASRLDRGTYNEQFF.

The gene calls are TRBV5-1 and TRBJ2-1; TCRdb designates TRBD2, a call that cannot be tested without DNA. The CDR3 is made up of 15 amino acids. Per germline, CDR1 SGHRS and CDR2 YFSETQ. CDR3 residues: CASSLAGTKYNEQFF.

The chain links TRBV3-1 to TRBJ1-1. The CDR3 extends over 14 amino acids. CDR1 is LGHDT, CDR2 YNNKEL, per germline (reference sequence). The CDR3 is CASSQEALNTEAFF.

The J gene is TRBJ1-2, the V gene TRBV5-5; TCRdb's D call of TRBD1 is untestable without DNA. The CDR3 is 16 residues long. Germline-derived CDR1 and CDR2 are SGHKS and YYEKEE (reference sequence). The CDR3 protein is CASSLVQGARSYGYTF.

The V gene is TRBV11-2, the J gene TRBJ2-1. CDR1 is SGHAT, CDR2 FQNNGV, per germline. The CDR3 length is 14 residues. The CDR3 reads CASSLGSAYNEQFF.

The chain is built from TRBV5-4 and TRBJ2-2; TCRdb's D call, TRBD2, is unchecked because there is no DNA. The V gene's germline CDR1 is SGHNT and CDR2 YYREEE (reference sequence). The CDR3 spans 18 residues. This chain's CDR3 is CASSLERGLLANTGELFF.

The chain uses TRBV5-4 and TRBJ2-7; TCRdb's D gene call, TRBD2, goes unchecked for lack of DNA. The CDR3 is 17 amino acids. The germline V gene encodes CDR1 SGHNT and CDR2 YYREEE (reference sequence). CDR3 region: CASSLAKGLAGTYEQYF.

The chain employs TRBV20-1 and TRBJ2-5; TCRdb's D gene call, TRBD1, goes unchecked for lack of DNA. The CDR3 totals 15 residues. Germline V gene lookup returns CDR1 DFQATT and CDR2 SNEGSKA (reference sequence). This chain's CDR3 is CSASSRDRPQETQYF.

This chain connects TRBV4-3 to TRBJ1-2; no DNA is available, so the TRBD1 call from TCRdb remains unchecked. The CDR3 totals 17 residues. CDR1 and CDR2 from the germline V gene are LGHNA and YSLEER. The CDR3 protein is CASSQTLPVDRASGYTF.